The T cell receptor (beta chain) described here comes from a study of T cells in localized non-small cell lung cancer. Study-level results: The study found T cell clonality highest in uninvolved adjacent lung, above tumor. A median of approximately 50 clones ranked among the top 100 in tumor appeared in adjacent lung. Analysis by sequencing included only one tumor region, so heterogeneity remains possible.

Clones were sequenced by immunoSEQ multiplex PCR, and TCRdb holds only the in-frame ones, with some missing. The table lists fewer than 95,000 clones, roughly 88% of them singletons, with about 4% in the top ten. Turning to this clone: Its target is not known.

The CDR3 sequence is 16 residues long. CDR1 and CDR2 (germline): LNHDA, SQIVND (reference sequence). The V end lost 3 bases, the J end lost 6 bases, and 20 bases lay between the germline ends. This sample comprised PBMCs, obtained before any cancer treatment. This receptor was obtained from a woman aged 35 to 69 with stage II squamous cell lung carcinoma. V gene TRBV19 combines with J gene TRBJ1-2; D is ambiguous. The CDR3 protein is CASSIRVGSRSNGYTF. The CDR3 coding sequence is TGTGCCAGTAGTATTCGGGTAGGGTCCAGGTCCAATGGCTACACCTTC.